This TCR beta chain was sequenced in a study of low-dose radiotherapy and immunotherapy resistance in tumors. Study in general: The authors gave intravenous cyclophosphamide 200 mg/m2 every two weeks, one day before radiation and immunotherapy.

Stated time point: after trial treatment. Stated treatment: LDRT plus nivolumab, ipilimumab, low-dose cyclophosphamide and aspirin (RACIN trial). Each eligible patient had an advanced solid tumor, and these tumors lacked tumor-infiltrating lymphocytes. In this sample, this clonotype turned up many times. TRAV and TRBV primers primed cDNA for both TCRalpha and TCRbeta. TCR amplification ran approximately 20 PCR cycles using constant-region and V-primer adapter primers. mRNA that had been isolated underwent amplification through in vitro transcription. TCRdb re-called the reads through MiXCR, storing one row per CDR3 protein. The top ten hold less than 7.5% of the sample, which has about 60,000 distinct CDR3 sequences, about 25% seen once. This receptor was taken from a male donor with prostate cancer. The sequences come from PBMCs, collected after low-dose radiotherapy plus immunotherapy.

The CDR3 nucleotides are TGTGCCAGCTCACCGACAGGGGGCTCCTACGAGCAGTACTTC. It codes for CASSPTGGSYEQYF. V gene TRBV18 combines with J gene TRBJ2-7; 9 nucleotides line up with TRBD1. The germline gives CDR1 KGHSH, CDR2 LQKENI. The length of the CDR3 is 14 residues. Trimming at V came to 3 bases and at J to 0 bases, leaving 0 bases not matched to a gene.